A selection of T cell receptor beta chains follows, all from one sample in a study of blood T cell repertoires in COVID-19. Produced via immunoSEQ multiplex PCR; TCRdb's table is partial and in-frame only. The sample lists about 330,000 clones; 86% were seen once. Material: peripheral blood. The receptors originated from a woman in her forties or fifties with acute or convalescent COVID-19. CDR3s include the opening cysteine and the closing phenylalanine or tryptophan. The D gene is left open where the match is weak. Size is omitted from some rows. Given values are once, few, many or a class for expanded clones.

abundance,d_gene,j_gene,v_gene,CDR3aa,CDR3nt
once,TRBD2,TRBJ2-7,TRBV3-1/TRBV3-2,CASRPGGLAGDFYEQYF,TGTGCCAGCAGACCCGGGGGGCTAGCGGGAGACTTTTACGAGCAGTACTTC
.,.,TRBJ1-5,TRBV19,CASTTGTNQPQHF,TGTGCCAGCACCACAGGAACGAATCAGCCCCAGCATTTT
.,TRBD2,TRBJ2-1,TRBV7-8,CASSLALAGVGNEQFF,TGTGCCAGCAGCTTAGCGCTAGCGGGAGTAGGCAATGAGCAGTTCTTC
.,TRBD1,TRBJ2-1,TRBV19,CASSRGQGFLGNEQFF,TGTGCCAGTAGTAGGGGACAGGGGTTTCTGGGCAATGAGCAGTTCTTC
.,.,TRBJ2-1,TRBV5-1,CASSLGTANEQFF,TGCGCCAGCAGCTTAGGGACTGCCAATGAGCAGTTCTTC
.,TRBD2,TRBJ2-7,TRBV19,CASTSPPGGAYEQYF,TGTGCCAGTACCTCCCCTCCCGGGGGGGCCTACGAGCAGTACTTC
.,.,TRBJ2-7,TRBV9,CASSVEPLRTYEQYF,TGTGCCAGCAGCGTAGAGCCCTTACGAACCTACGAGCAGTACTTC
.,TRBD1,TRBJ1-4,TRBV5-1,CASSLLRDRGNEKLFF,TGCGCCAGCAGCCTTCTCCGGGACAGGGGAAATGAAAAACTGTTTTTT
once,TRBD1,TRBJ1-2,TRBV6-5,CASRTADRGYGYTF,TGTGCCAGCAGGACCGCGGACAGGGGTTATGGCTACACCTTC
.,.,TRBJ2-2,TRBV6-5,CASSYRFTGELFF,TGTGCCAGCAGTTACCGGTTCACCGGGGAGCTGTTTTTT
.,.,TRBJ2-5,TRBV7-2,CASSLERAIQETQYF,TGTGCCAGCAGCTTAGAGCGGGCCATCCAAGAGACCCAGTACTTC
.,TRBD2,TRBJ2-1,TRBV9,CASGGGGSYNEQFF,TGTGCCAGCGGCGGGGGGGGCTCCTACAATGAGCAGTTCTTC
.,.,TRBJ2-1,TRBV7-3,CASSLGATNNEQFF,TGTGCCAGCAGCTTAGGAGCTACAAACAATGAGCAGTTCTTC
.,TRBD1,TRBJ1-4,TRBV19,CASSTGTGGMDEKLFF,TGTGCCAGTAGTACAGGGACAGGGGGCATGGATGAAAAACTGTTTTTT
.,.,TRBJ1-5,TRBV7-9,CASSLEVGAGFNQPQHF,TGTGCCAGCAGCTTAGAGGTGGGGGCAGGGTTCAATCAGCCCCAGCATTTT
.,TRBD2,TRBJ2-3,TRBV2,CASNWASGPDTQYF,TGTGCCAGCAACTGGGCTAGCGGACCGGATACGCAGTATTTT
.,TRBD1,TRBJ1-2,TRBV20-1,CSASPPGQGFAGYTF,TGCAGTGCAAGTCCCCCGGGACAGGGATTCGCTGGCTACACCTTC